The clone carrying this T cell receptor (beta chain) was seen ten or more times. The antigen remains unidentified. Arm-PCR of CDR3 regions and iRepertoire HTBI primers were the basis on which TCR beta libraries were built. TCRdb independently ran MiXCR on the multiplex PCR reads; one entry per CDR3 protein. The data contain hundreds of thousands of distinct CDR3 sequences, under 20% of them singletons. As to time point: newly diagnosed GD, antithyroid drugs for less than 3 months. PBMC-derived RNA was used for the TCR library. The CDR3 totals 14 residues. V dropped 5 bases and J dropped 7 bases, with 17 bases sitting between them. This entry is derived from a study of regulatory T cells in long-lasting Graves disease. Study results and limitations: Patients with persistent Graves' had lower TCR diversity than newly diagnosed patients. There were preferences for TRBV28, TRBJ1-2 and TRBJ2-5 in persistent disease. Peripheral blood alone, not thyroid tissue, underwent study.

In addition, the sample was reused for a study of T cells in Graves' hyperthyroidism and ophthalmopathy.

The TCR comes from a woman in her thirties with Graves disease. The sequenced sample was peripheral blood mononuclear cells (PBMCs), obtained at new diagnosis, from a patient treated with antithyroid drugs. The V and J genes are TRBV12-3 or TRBV12-4 and TRBJ1-2, with a possible D match to TRBD1 (6 bases). The CDR3: CASSQGRGARGYTF. The CDR3, as DNA: TGTGCCAGCAGTCAGGGAAGGGGGGCTCGTGGCTACACCTTC.